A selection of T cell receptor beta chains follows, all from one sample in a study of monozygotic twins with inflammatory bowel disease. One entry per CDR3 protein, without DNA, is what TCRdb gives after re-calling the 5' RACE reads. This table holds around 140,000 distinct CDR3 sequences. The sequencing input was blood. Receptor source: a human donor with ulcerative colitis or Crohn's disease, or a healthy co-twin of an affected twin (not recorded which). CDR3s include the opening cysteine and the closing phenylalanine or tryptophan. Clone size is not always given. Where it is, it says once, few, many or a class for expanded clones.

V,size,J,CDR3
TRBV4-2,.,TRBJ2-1,CASSQGLWWDEQFF
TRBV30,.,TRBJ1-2,CACPWNRANYGYTF
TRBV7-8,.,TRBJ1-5,CASSLDDSNQPQHF
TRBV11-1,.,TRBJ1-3,CASSFARGGGGTGNTIYF
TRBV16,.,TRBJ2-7,CASSQSAGRQSSYEQYF
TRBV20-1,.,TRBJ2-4,CSARDGGWGIQYF
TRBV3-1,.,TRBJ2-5,CASSHSGGEETQYF
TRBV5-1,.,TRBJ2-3,CASSPVSYSTDTQYF
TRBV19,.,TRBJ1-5,CASSAWDRDHQPQHF
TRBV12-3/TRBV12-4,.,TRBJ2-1,CASSSGTRANEQFF
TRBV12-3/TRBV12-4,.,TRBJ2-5,CASRRRGLAGGRQETQYF
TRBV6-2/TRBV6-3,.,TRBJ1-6,CASSYSGRASSPLHF
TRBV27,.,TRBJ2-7,CASRNLLQGEQYF
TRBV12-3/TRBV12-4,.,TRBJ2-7,CASSFWGGSYEQYF
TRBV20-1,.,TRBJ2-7,CSASDRTSSYEQYF
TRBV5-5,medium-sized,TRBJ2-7,CASSLQGAYEQYF
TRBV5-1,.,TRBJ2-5,CASSATGGRQETQYF
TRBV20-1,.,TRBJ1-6,CSAADRGDSPLHF
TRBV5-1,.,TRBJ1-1,CASSLEPLRFLDRGQNTEAFF
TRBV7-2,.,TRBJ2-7,CASSSQEKEQYF
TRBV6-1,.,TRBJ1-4,CASAEDRVVWKLFF
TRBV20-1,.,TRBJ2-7,CSARSTTGFGYEQYF
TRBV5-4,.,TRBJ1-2,CASSLFLSGPVVQAVSYGYTF
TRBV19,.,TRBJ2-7,CASEGQTSYEQYF
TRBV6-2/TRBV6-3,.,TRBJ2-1,CASSFRGLAGGFNNEQFF
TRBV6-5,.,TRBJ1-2,CASSYSQGRRLGYTF
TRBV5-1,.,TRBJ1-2,CASSLGTVTNYGYTF
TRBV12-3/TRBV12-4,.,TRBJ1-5,CASSLAGANQPQHF
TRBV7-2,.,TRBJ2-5,CASSFSGLAGKYGGETQYF
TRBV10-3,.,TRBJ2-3,CAISEGLAGQTDTQYF
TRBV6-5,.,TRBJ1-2,CASSYAGGGNYGYTF
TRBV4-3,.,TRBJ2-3,CASSTRTSGGRDTQYF
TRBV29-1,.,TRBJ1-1,CSAKGTVNTEAFF
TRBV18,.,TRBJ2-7,CASSPPRDTPYEQYF
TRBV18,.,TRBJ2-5,CASSPPGQQETQYF
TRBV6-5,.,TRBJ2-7,CASRLRDSYEQYF
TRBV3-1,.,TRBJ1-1,CASNLPGPLVVDTEAFF
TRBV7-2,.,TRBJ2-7,CASSSTRGGYYEQYF
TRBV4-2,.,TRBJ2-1,CASSPGQGIYNEQFF
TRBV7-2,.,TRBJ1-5,CASSLVIFGNQPQHF
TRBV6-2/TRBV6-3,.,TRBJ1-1,CASSYSVLNTEAFF
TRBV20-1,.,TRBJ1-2,CSARDSNYGYTF
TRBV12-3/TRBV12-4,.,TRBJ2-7,CASSPGQGGYEQYF
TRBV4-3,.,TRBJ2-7,CASSQDLRSLSYEQYF
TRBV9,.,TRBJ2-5,CASSVSAGDPLGGSQYF
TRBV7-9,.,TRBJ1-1,CASSLPGTEAFF
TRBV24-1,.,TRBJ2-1,CATSRALTSGPYNEQFF
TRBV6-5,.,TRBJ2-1,CASSYLTGVYNEQFF
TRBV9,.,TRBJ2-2,CASSITGGRTGELFF
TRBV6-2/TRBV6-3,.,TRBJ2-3,CASSRALASRTDTQYF
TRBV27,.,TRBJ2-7,CASSLWTGGSYEQYF
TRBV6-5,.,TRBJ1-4,CASTKGRFEKLFF
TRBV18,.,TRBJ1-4,CASSRALAATNEKLFF
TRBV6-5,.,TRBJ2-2,CASSYIGGLTGVLFF
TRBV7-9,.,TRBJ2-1,CASSLEAAGGDEQFF
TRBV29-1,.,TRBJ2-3,CSVAQGAHGDTQYF
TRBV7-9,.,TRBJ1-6,CASSSGQGSSPLHF
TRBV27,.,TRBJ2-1,CASSLVGVSYNEQFF